This TCR beta chain was captured by sequencing in a study of PD-L1 blockade in urothelial cancer. Time point meaning: pretreatment peripheral blood. Deletions cut 5 bases from V and 4 bases from J, with 20 bases between. Germline loops: CDR1 MDHEN, CDR2 SYDVKM. The CDR3 consists of 16 residues. The repertoire was sequenced with immunoSEQ multiplex PCR; TCRdb's copy has only in-frame clones and lacks some. The table lists 95,000 to 100,000 clones, roughly 84% of them singletons. The clonotype was recovered from a man aged 55 to 70 with urothelial cancer. The material sequenced was PBMCs, taken around atezolizumab (anti-PD-L1) treatment. The rearrangement joins TRBV28 to TRBJ1-2; D unresolved. The DNA of the CDR3 is TGTGCCAGCAGTACTATGTTGGTCATGATGAGCTATGGCTACACCTTC. It encodes CASSTMLVMMSYGYTF.